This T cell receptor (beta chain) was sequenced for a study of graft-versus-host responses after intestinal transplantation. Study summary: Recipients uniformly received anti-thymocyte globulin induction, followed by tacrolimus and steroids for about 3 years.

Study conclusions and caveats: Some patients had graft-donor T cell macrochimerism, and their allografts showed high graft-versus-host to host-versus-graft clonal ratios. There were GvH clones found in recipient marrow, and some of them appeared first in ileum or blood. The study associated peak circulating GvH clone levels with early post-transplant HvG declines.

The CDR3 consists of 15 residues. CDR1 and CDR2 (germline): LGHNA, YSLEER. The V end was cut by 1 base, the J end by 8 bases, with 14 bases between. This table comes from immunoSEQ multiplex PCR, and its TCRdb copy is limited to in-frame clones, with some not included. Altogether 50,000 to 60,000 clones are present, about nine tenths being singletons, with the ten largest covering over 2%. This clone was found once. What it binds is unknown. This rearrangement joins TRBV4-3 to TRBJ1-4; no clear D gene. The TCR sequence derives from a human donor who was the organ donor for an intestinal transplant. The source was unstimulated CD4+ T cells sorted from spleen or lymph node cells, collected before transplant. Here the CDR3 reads CASSQGLAGPEKLFF. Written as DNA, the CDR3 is TGCGCCAGCAGCCAAGGGTTGGCAGGCCCCGAAAAACTGTTTTTT.